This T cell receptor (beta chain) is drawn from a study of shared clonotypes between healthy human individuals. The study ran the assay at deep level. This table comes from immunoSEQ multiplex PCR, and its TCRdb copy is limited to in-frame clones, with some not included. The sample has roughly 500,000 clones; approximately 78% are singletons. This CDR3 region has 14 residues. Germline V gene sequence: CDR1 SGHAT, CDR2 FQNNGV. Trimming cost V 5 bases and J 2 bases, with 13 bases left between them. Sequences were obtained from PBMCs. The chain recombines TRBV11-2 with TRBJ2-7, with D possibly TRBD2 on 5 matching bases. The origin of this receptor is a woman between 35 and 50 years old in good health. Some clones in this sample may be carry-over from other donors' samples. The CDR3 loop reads CASSPDGLTYEQYF. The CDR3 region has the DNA TGTGCCAGCAGCCCGGACGGACTTACCTACGAGCAGTACTTC.